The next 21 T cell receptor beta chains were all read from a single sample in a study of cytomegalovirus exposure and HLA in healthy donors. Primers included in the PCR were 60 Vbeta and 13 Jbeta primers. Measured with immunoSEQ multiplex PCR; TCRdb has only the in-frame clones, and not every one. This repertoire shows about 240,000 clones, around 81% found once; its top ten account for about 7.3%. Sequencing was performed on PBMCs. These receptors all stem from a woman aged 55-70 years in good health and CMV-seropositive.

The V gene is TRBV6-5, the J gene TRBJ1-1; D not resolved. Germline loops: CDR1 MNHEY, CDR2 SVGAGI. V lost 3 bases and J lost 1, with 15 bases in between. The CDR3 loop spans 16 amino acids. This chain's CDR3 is CASSYSARGGNTEAFF. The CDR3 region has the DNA TGTGCCAGCAGTTATTCGGCGCGGGGAGGGAACACTGAAGCTTTCTTT.

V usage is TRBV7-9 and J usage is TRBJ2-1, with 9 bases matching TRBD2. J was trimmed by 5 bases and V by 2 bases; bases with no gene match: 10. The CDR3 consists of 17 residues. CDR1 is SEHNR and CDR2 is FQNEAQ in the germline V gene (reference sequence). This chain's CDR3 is CASSLKPGLADNNEQFF. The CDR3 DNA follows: TGTGCCAGCAGCTTAAAACCGGGACTAGCAGATAACAATGAGCAGTTCTTC.

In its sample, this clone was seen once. CDR3: CASSVAAGGMSYEQFF. CDR3 nucleotides: TGTGCCAGCAGCGTAGCAGCGGGAGGGATGTCGTATGAGCAGTTCTTC. The V call is TRBV9, the J call TRBJ2-1; TRBD2 agrees at 10 bases. This CDR3 has 16 residues. Germline V gene lookup returns CDR1 SGDLS and CDR2 YYNGEE. V dropped 0 bases and J dropped 8; count of bases not matched to a gene: 8.

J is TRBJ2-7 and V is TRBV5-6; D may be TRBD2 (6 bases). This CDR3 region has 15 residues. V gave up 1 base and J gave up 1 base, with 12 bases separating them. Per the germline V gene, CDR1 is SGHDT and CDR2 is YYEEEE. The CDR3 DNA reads TGTGCCAGCAGCTTGCAGGCGGGATCTTCCTACGAGCAGTACTTC. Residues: CASSLQAGSSYEQYF.

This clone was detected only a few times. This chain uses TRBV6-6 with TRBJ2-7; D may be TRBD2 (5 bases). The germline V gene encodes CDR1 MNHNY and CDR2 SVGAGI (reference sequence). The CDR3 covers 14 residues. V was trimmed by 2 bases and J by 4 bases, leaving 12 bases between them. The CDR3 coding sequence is TGTGCCAGCAGTTACGAACCGAGGGATTACGAGCAGTACTTC. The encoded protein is CASSYEPRDYEQYF.

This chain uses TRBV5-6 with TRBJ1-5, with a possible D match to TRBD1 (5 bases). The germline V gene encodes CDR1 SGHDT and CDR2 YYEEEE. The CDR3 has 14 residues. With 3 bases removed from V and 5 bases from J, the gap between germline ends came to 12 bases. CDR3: CASSSRVSDQPQHF. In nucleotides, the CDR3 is TGTGCCAGCAGCTCCAGGGTAAGCGATCAGCCCCAGCATTTT.

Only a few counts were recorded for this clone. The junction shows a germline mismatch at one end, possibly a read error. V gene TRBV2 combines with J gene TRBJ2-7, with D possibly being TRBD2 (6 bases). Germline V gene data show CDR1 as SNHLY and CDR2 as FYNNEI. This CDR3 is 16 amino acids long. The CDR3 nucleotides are TGTGCCAGCAGCGAAGTAATGGGGGGTCGGCCCTACGAGCAGTACTTC. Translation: CASSEVMGGRPYEQYF.

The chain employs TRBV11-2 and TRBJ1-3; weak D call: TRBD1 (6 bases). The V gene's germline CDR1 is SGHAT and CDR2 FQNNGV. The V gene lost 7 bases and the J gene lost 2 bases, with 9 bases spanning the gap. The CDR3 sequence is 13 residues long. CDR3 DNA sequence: TGTGCCAGCATACACAGGGCTGGAAACACCATATATTTT. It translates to CASIHRAGNTIYF.

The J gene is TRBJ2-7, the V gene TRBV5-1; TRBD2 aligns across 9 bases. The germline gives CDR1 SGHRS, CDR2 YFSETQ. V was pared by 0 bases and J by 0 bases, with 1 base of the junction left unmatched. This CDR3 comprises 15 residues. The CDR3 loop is CASSLGLAVSYEQYF. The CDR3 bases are TGCGCCAGCAGCTTGGGACTAGCGGTCTCCTACGAGCAGTACTTC.

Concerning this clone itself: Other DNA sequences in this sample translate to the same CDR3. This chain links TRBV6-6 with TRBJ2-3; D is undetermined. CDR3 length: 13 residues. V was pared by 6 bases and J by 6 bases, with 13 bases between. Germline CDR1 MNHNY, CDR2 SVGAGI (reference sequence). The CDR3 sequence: CASRHLVSDTQYF. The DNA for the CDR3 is TGTGCCAGCAGACACCTAGTTTCCGATACGCAGTATTTT.

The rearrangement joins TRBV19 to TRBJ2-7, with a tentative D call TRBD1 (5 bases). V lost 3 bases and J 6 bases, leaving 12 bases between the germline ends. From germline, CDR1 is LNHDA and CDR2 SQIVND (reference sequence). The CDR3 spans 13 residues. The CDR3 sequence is CASSIPPGSEQYF. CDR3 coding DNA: TGTGCCAGTAGTATCCCCCCAGGGTCCGAGCAGTACTTC.

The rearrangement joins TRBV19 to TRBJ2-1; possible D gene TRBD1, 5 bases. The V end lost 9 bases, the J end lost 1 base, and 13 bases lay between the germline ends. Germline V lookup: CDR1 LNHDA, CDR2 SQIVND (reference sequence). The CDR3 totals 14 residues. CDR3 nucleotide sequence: TGTGCCAGCGGTCGGCAGGGATCCTACAATGAGCAGTTCTTC. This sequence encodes CASGRQGSYNEQFF.

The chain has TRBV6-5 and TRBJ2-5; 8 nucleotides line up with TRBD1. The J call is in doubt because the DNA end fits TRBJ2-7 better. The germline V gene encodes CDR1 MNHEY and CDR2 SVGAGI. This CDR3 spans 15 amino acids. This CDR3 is CASTVKPRGQYEQYF. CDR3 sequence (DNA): TGTGCCAGCACTGTTAAACCCAGGGGGCAGTACGAGCAGTACTTC.

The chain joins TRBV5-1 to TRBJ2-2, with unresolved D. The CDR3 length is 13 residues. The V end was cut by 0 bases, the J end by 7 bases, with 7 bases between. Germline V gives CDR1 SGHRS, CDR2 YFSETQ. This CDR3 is CASSLGAGGELFF. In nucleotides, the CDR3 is TGCGCCAGCAGCTTGGGGGCCGGCGGGGAGCTGTTTTTT.

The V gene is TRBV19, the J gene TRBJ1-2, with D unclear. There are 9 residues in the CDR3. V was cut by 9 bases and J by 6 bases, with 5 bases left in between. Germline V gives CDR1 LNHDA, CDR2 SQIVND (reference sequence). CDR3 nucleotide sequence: TGTGCCAGGTGTAATGGCTACACCTTC. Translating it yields CARCNGYTF. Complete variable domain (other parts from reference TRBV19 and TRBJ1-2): DGGITQSPKYLFRKEGQNVTLSCEQNLNHDAMYWYRQDPGQGLRLIYYSQIVNDFQKGDIAEGYSVSREKKESFPLTVTSAQKNPTAFYLCARCNGYTFGSGTRLTVV.

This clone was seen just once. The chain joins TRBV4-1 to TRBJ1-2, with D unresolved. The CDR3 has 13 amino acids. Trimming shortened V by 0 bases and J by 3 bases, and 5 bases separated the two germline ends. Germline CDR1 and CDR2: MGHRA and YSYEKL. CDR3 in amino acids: CASSQDNDYGYTF. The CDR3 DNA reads TGCGCCAGCAGCCAAGATAATGACTATGGCTACACCTTC.

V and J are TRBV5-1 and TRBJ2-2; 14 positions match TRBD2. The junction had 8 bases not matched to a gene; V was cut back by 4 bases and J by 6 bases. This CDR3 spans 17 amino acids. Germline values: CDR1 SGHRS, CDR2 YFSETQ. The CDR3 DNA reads TGCGCCAGCAGCATGATGAGACTAGCGGGAGGGCCCGGGGAGCTGTTTTTT. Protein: CASSMMRLAGGPGELFF.

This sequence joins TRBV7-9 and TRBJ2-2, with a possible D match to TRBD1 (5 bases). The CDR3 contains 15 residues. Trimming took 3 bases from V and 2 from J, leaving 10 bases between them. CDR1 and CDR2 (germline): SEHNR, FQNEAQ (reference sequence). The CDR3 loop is CASSFYQGNTGELFF. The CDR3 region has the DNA TGTGCCAGCAGCTTCTATCAGGGAAACACCGGGGAGCTGTTTTTT.

The CDR3 loop is CASSRDREGYTF. DNA of the CDR3: TGTGCCAGCAGTAGGGACAGGGAAGGCTACACCTTC. The chain recombines TRBV6-5 with TRBJ1-2, with 9 positions matching TRBD1. CDR1 and CDR2 (germline): MNHEY, SVGAGI. The J segment lost 8 bases and the V segment lost 5 bases, leaving 3 bases of the junction unmatched. CDR3 length: 12 amino acids.

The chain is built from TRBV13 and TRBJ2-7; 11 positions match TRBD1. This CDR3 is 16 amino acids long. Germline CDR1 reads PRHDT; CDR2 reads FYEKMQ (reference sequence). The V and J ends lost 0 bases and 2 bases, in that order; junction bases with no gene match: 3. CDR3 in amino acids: CASSLGGGQGAYEQYF. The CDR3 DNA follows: TGTGCCAGCAGCTTAGGCGGGGGACAGGGGGCCTACGAGCAGTACTTC.

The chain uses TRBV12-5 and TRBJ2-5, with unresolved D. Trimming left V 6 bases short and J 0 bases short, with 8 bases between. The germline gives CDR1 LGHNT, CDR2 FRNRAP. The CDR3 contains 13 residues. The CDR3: CASGLGYQETQYF. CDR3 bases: TGTGCTAGTGGCCTCGGGTACCAAGAGACCCAGTACTTC.